This T cell receptor beta chain stems from a study of tumor and adjacent non-tumor tissue in lung cancer. The template was RNA from unsorted bulk tissue. TCRbeta libraries were built with three rounds of nested PCR, modified from ARM-PCR. TCRdb recomputed calls from the multiplex PCR reads with MiXCR, one row per CDR3 protein. This sample has 70,000 or so distinct CDR3 sequences, with approximately 63% found just once. Regarding the study as a whole: TCR diversity was significantly greater in tumor than normal lung tissue.

Comment on this clonotype: What it binds is not known.

This CDR3 contains 15 residues. V was shortened by 7 bases and J by 14 bases, with 29 bases between the two germline ends. The genes are TRBV12-3 or TRBV12-4 and TRBJ2-5; possibly TRBD1 for D (7 bases). The sample comprised lung tumor tissue. The TCR comes from a man between 50 and 59 years old with non-small cell lung cancer. This CDR3 is CASIQGGTEQGTQYF. CDR3 sequence (DNA): TGTGCCAGCATTCAAGGGGGGACAGAACAAGGGACACAATACTTC.